This T cell receptor (beta chain) derives from a study of OX40 agonist ivuxolimab in advanced cancers. Patients were ruled out by autoimmune disease history or systemic immunosuppression. Comment on this clone: Its antigen remains unknown.

This CDR3 comprises 14 residues. The germline gives CDR1 SGHNT, CDR2 YYREEE (reference sequence). V dropped 4 bases and J dropped 6 bases, with 15 bases sitting between them. General study points: By week 6 at 0.1 to 3.0 mg/kg, blood CD4+ and CD8+ T cells had expanded clonally.

Data came from immunoSEQ multiplex PCR; TCRdb stores just in-frame clones and leaves some out. The table shows about 75,000 clones, with about 85% occurring only once. The input for sequencing was CD4+ or CD8+ T cells sorted from blood, taken in a trial of the OX40 agonist ivuxolimab. This chain connects TRBV5-4 to TRBJ2-3; D is perhaps TRBD1 (8 bases). This TCR came from an adult with an advanced solid tumor such as melanoma, head and neck, liver or kidney cancer. CDR3 DNA: TGTGCCAGCAGCCCAGGACAGGGAGGGGATACGCAGTATTTT. This translates into CASSPGQGGDTQYF.